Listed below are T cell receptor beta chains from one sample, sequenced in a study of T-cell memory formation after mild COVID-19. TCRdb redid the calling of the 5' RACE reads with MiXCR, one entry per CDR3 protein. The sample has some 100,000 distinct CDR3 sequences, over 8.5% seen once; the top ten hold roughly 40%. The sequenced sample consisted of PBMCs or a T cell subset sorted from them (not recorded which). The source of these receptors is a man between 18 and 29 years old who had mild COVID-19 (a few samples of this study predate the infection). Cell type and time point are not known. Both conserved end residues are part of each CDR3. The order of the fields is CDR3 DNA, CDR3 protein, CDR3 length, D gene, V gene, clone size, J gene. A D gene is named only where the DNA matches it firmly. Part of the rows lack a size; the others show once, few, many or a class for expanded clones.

DNA: TGTGTAACAGGGGGCTCCTACGAGCAGTACTTC
CDR3: CVTGGSYEQYF
length: 11
D: TRBD1
V: TRBV27
size: NA
J: TRBJ2-7

DNA: TGTGCCAGCAGCCAGGGACAGCCCCGGAGGAATGAGCAGTTCTTC
CDR3: CASSQGQPRRNEQFF
length: 15
D: TRBD1
V: TRBV7-6
size: many
J: TRBJ2-1

DNA: TGTGCCAGCAGCCCGACAGGGTTAGGCGAGCAGTACTTC
CDR3: CASSPTGLGEQYF
length: 13
D: TRBD1
V: TRBV12-3/TRBV12-4
size: many
J: TRBJ2-7

DNA: TGTGCCAGCAGCTTAGGTCGGGCCCGGCGGTCCTACAATGAGCAGTTCTTC
CDR3: CASSLGRARRSYNEQFF
length: 17
D: NA
V: TRBV11-2
size: NA
J: TRBJ2-1

DNA: TGCAGCGCCTTTGGGACAGGGGGAAGCGGTACGCAGTATTTT
CDR3: CSAFGTGGSGTQYF
length: 14
D: TRBD1
V: TRBV29-1
size: many
J: TRBJ2-3

DNA: TGTGCCAGCAGTGACTCGACAGGGGGAGGGCATGAGCAGTTCTTC
CDR3: CASSDSTGGGHEQFF
length: 15
D: TRBD1
V: TRBV6-4
size: NA
J: TRBJ2-1

DNA: TGTGCCAGCAGCTTCTGGGCAGGCCCTAAGAGTTCGGAACTGTTTTTT
CDR3: CASSFWAGPKSSELFF
length: 16
D: NA
V: TRBV7-2
size: few
J: TRBJ1-4

DNA: TGTGCCAGCAGTGTCTGGACTAGCGAGACCCAGTACTTC
CDR3: CASSVWTSETQYF
length: 13
D: TRBD2
V: TRBV6-1
size: NA
J: TRBJ2-5

DNA: TGTGCTAGCAGCTTAGCATCGTCGGCAGGGTGGGATGAGCAGTTCTTC
CDR3: CASSLASSAGWDEQFF
length: 16
D: NA
V: TRBV7-7
size: few
J: TRBJ2-1

DNA: TGTGCCAGCAGCTTTGGGGGATTCAATCAGCCCCAGCATTTT
CDR3: CASSFGGFNQPQHF
length: 14
D: NA
V: TRBV7-6
size: few
J: TRBJ1-5